Following are 12 T cell receptor beta chains from one sample sequenced in a study of human T cells and chemical hapten exposure. Time point indicated: patch test 2, 6 weeks after DPC sensitization. The treatment: therapeutic diphenylcyclopropenone sensitization with weekly scalp DPC. TCRdb re-called the RACE reads through MiXCR, storing one row per CDR3 protein. The sample lists some 90,000 distinct CDR3 sequences, around 10% occurring once. The sequenced sample was whole blood, obtained in connection with sensitization to the hapten diphenylcyclopropenone (DPC). The receptor set was obtained from a woman in her 40s with alopecia areata. Some clones in this sample may be carry-over from other donors' samples.

The chain has TRBV7-2 and TRBJ1-3, with D unresolved. Trimming stripped 3 bases from V and 4 bases from J, with 10 bases between. This CDR3 is built from 14 residues. Germline V gene lookup returns CDR1 SGHTA and CDR2 FQGNSA. The CDR3 DNA follows: TGTGCCAGCAGCTTTGGACCGTTGGGAAACACCATATATTTT. Amino acids: CASSFGPLGNTIYF.

This chain connects TRBV28 to TRBJ1-1; the D gene is possibly TRBD1 (5 bases). The CDR3 totals 14 residues. Trimming stripped 4 bases from V and 6 bases from J, with 15 bases between. The germline gives CDR1 MDHEN, CDR2 SYDVKM. The CDR3: CASSSGGSIPEAFF. In nucleotides, the CDR3 is TGTGCCAGCAGTTCGGGGGGTAGTATTCCTGAAGCTTTCTTT. Full variable domain (missing parts from reference TRBV28 and TRBJ1-1): DVKVTQSSRYLVKRTGEKVFLECVQDMDHENMFWYRQDPGLGLRLIYFSYDVKMKEKGDIPEGYSVSREKKERFSLILESASTNQTSMYLCASSSGGSIPEAFFGQGTRLTVV.

This clonotype was seen repeatedly, ten times or more. The chain recombines TRBV29-1 with TRBJ1-2; possible D gene TRBD1, 5 bases. V gave up 8 bases and J gave up 6 bases, with 19 bases separating them. This CDR3 has 13 residues. In germline, CDR1 is SQVTM, CDR2 ANQGSEA. The CDR3 region is CSIGGGGIDGYTF. The CDR3 DNA is TGCAGCATTGGGGGTGGAGGGATCGATGGCTACACCTTC.

This clonotype came up a few times. This chain links TRBV9 with TRBJ2-1; no definite D call. This CDR3 comprises 13 residues. V lost 3 bases, J lost 5 bases, and 9 bases lay in between. Looked up from germline, CDR1 is SGDLS and CDR2 is YYNGEE. CDR3 in amino acids: CASSAYRDNEQFF. DNA of the CDR3: TGTGCCAGCAGCGCGTACAGAGACAATGAGCAGTTCTTC.

This clonotype has at least ten counts. The chain employs TRBV2 and TRBJ2-2; 7 bases match TRBD1. The V gene's germline CDR1 is SNHLY and CDR2 FYNNEI. The CDR3 has 14 residues. V shed 4 bases, J shed 6 bases, and the junction held 5 bases outside the gene matches. The CDR3 is CASSVNRGAGELFF. Written as DNA, the CDR3 is TGTGCCAGCAGTGTAAACAGGGGTGCCGGGGAGCTGTTTTTT.

This clonotype was picked up a small number of times. The J gene is TRBJ2-5, the V gene TRBV28, with D unclear. The CDR3 contains 13 residues. The germline V and J ends were trimmed by 3 bases and 4 bases, with 9 bases remaining between them. Germline CDR1 reads MDHEN; CDR2 reads SYDVKM. This CDR3 is CASSLGGAETQYF. CDR3 in DNA: TGTGCCAGCAGTTTGGGTGGCGCAGAGACCCAGTACTTC. The full variable domain, completed using reference TRBV28 and TRBJ2-5, is DVKVTQSSRYLVKRTGEKVFLECVQDMDHENMFWYRQDPGLGLRLIYFSYDVKMKEKGDIPEGYSVSREKKERFSLILESASTNQTSMYLCASSLGGAETQYFGPGTRLLVL.

The CDR3 DNA is TGTGCCAGCACCGCCCCCGACAACACTGGAAACACCATATATTTT. The encoded protein is CASTAPDNTGNTIYF. The chain uses TRBV6-5 and TRBJ1-3; no definite D call. The V end lost 7 bases, the J end lost 2 bases, and 15 bases lay between the germline ends. The CDR3 extends over 15 amino acids. Germline V gene lookup returns CDR1 MNHEY and CDR2 SVGAGI.

The chain uses TRBV2 and TRBJ2-1; D uncertain. Germline CDR1 is SNHLY and CDR2 is FYNNEI. V dropped 1 base and J dropped 7 bases, with 8 bases sitting between them. The CDR3 contains 13 residues. The CDR3 DNA is TGTGCCAGCAGTGAAGGGGGTCGGAATGAGCAGTTCTTC. Its protein is CASSEGGRNEQFF.

This clonotype was counted between two and nine times. The V gene is TRBV20-1, the J gene TRBJ2-5; D not certain. CDR3 length: 12 amino acids. V was cut by 6 bases and J by 2 bases, with 10 bases left in between. Germline CDR1 and CDR2: DFQATT and SNEGSKA (reference sequence). The CDR3 bases are TGCAGTGCCGGGTCTGCGCAAGAGACCCAGTACTTC. Translation: CSAGSAQETQYF.

This clonotype was counted between two and nine times. This chain links TRBV18 with TRBJ1-1; tentative D call: TRBD1 (5 bases). Between the trimmed V and J ends, which lost 5 bases and 0 bases, there was a span of 16 bases. Germline loops: CDR1 KGHSH, CDR2 LQKENI. The CDR3 length is 16 residues. The chain's CDR3 is CASSALGTGVNTEAFF. CDR3 in DNA: TGTGCCAGCTCAGCGCTGGGGACTGGGGTGAACACTGAAGCTTTCTTT.

This clonotype was seen many times. The chain has TRBV14 and TRBJ1-2, with TRBD1 as a possible D gene (6 bases). The germline V and J ends were trimmed by 1 base and 8 bases, with 14 bases remaining between them. Germline V gives CDR1 SGHDN, CDR2 FVKESK. The CDR3 extends over 14 amino acids. The CDR3 DNA sequence: TGTGCCAGCAGCCAAGTGAAGGACAGCGGGGGCTACACCTTC. It translates to CASSQVKDSGGYTF.

V and J are TRBV19 and TRBJ2-6, with D tentatively TRBD1 (6 bases). The CDR3 spans 14 residues. V lost 7 bases, J lost 4 bases, and 11 bases lay in between. Looked up from germline, CDR1 is LNHDA and CDR2 is SQIVND (reference sequence). CDR3 nucleotide sequence: TGTGCCAGTACCGACAGGTCAGGGGCCAACGTCCTGACTTTC. Protein product: CASTDRSGANVLTF.